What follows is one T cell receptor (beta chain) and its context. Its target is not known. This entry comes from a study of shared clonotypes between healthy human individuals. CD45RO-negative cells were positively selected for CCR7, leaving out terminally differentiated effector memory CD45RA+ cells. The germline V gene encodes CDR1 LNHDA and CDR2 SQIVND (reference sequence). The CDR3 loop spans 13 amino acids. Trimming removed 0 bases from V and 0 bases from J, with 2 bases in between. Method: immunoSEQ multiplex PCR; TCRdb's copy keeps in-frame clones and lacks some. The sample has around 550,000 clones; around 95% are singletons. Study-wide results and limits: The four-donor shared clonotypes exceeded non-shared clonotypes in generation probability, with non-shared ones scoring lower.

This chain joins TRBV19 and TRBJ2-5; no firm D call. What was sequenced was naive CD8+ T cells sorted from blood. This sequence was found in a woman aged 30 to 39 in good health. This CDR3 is CASSIDHQETQYF. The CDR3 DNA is TGTGCCAGTAGTATAGACCACCAAGAGACCCAGTACTTC.